Sequencing of this TCR beta chain was carried out in a study of T-cell reconstitution after alpha-beta-depleted transplantation in children. Unique molecular identifiers tagged the TCRbeta library. TCRdb processed the PCR reads anew with MiXCR; each CDR3 protein has one entry. The sample shows 580,000 or so distinct CDR3 sequences, more than 20% of them seen only once. The specimen was PBMCs, mostly from graft donor cells, collected 360 days after TCRalphabeta/CD19-depleted stem cell transplant. The sequence was collected from a boy younger than two who had a stem cell transplant for acute myeloid leukemia, so the T cells may come from the graft donor.

The CDR3 bases are TGTGCCTGGAGTGTAGCTAACACAAATGGCTACACCTTC. Protein sequence: CAWSVANTNGYTF. The chain carries TRBV30 and TRBJ1-2, with no clear D. Trimming pared 0 bases from V and 6 bases from J, leaving 11 bases between. The germline gives CDR1 GTSNPN, CDR2 SVGIG (reference sequence). The CDR3 contains 13 residues.